This TCR beta chain was sequenced in a study of T cell responses to AZD1222 COVID-19 vaccine. Using immunoSEQ multiplex PCR, the repertoire was profiled, and TCRdb retains in-frame clones only, with some absent. Here the sample spans about 150,000 clones, 90% to 95% being singletons. Germline values: CDR1 SGHNT, CDR2 YYREEE (reference sequence). This CDR3 has 16 residues. Between the trimmed V and J ends, which lost 4 bases and 8 bases, there was a span of 19 bases. The TCR comes from an adult in good health. This material consisted of peripheral blood, taken on day 0 of AZD1222 vaccination. This rearrangement joins TRBV5-4 to TRBJ1-6, with a possible D match to TRBD1 (5 bases). The CDR3, as DNA: TGTGCCAGCAGCCCGGGTGCCGGGACTAGGGATTCACCCCTCCACTTT. This codes for CASSPGAGTRDSPLHF. The full variable domain, with the rest looked up from reference TRBV5-4 and TRBJ1-6, is ETGVTQSPTHLIKTRGQQVTLRCSSQSGHNTVSWYQQALGQGPQFIFQYYREEENGRGNFPPRFSGLQFPNYSSELNVNALELDDSALYLCASSPGAGTRDSPLHFGNGTRLTVT.